The 21 T cell receptor beta chains below were found in one sample sequenced in a study of CD8+ T cells in alopecia areata. Extracted RNA was reverse transcribed into cDNA, the sequencing template. Libraries were prepared by immunoSEQ multiplex PCR; TCRdb keeps only in-frame clonotypes and omits some of them. Counted here are fewer than 150,000 clones, roughly 69% occurring once; the ten biggest clones make up around 3%. Sample: CD4+ T cells sorted from blood. The receptors come from a human donor in good health.

The rearrangement uses TRBV7-2 and TRBJ1-4; weak D call: TRBD1 (6 bases). In germline, CDR1 is SGHTA, CDR2 FQGNSA. The V end was cut by 6 bases, the J end by 5 bases, with 13 bases between. The length of the CDR3 is 14 residues. CDR3 residues: CASREGHSNEKLFF. The CDR3 DNA follows: TGTGCCAGCAGGGAGGGACATTCCAATGAAAAACTGTTTTTT.

The chain recombines TRBV12-5 with TRBJ1-1; 8 bases are shared with TRBD1. CDR1 and CDR2 (germline): LGHNT, FRNRAP. The CDR3 extends over 13 amino acids. V lost 3 bases to trimming and J lost 10 bases; unmatched junction nucleotides: 7. CDR3 sequence: CASGLTPGQGAFF. The CDR3 coding sequence is TGTGCTAGTGGTTTAACCCCCGGACAGGGAGCTTTCTTT.

The rearrangement joins TRBV5-1 to TRBJ1-1; D may be TRBD1 (6 bases). The CDR3 length is 13 residues. Trimming cost V 0 bases and J 4 bases, with 7 bases left between them. The germline V gene encodes CDR1 SGHRS and CDR2 YFSETQ. This CDR3 is CASSLVQGTEAFF. The CDR3 DNA sequence: TGCGCCAGCAGCTTGGTACAGGGCACTGAAGCTTTCTTT. Together with reference TRBV5-1 and TRBJ1-1, the CDR3 gives the full variable domain: KAGVTQTPRYLIKTRGQQVTLSCSPISGHRSVSWYQQTPGQGLQFLFEYFSETQRNKGNFPGRFSGRQFSNSRSEMNVSTLELGDSALYLCASSLVQGTEAFFGQGTRLTVV.

V gene TRBV30 combines with J gene TRBJ1-6; the match to TRBD1 covers 8 bases. The V segment lost 5 bases and the J segment 4 bases; nucleotides outside the gene matches: 4. The CDR3 is 14 amino acids. CDR1 and CDR2 (germline): GTSNPN, SVGIG (reference sequence). Here the CDR3 DNA reads TGTGCCTGGTCCGGGACAGGTTATAATTCACCCCTCCACTTT. Its protein is CAWSGTGYNSPLHF.

This clone was counted between two and nine times. The chain combines TRBV4-1 with TRBJ1-2; D not certain. V was pared by 0 bases and J by 0 bases, with 20 bases between. The CDR3 runs 19 residues. Germline values: CDR1 MGHRA, CDR2 YSYEKL. The CDR3 sequence: CASSQDRGLAVGANYGYTF. In DNA, the CDR3 is TGCGCCAGCAGCCAAGATAGAGGGCTCGCTGTTGGAGCTAACTATGGCTACACCTTC.

The rearrangement links TRBV30 to TRBJ1-4; D is possibly TRBD1 (6 bases). This CDR3 is built from 15 residues. Trimming cost V 2 bases and J 5 bases, with 15 bases left between them. Germline CDR1 is GTSNPN and CDR2 is SVGIG (reference sequence). The CDR3 coding sequence is TGTGCCTGGAGTCCCGGACAGACTAACAATGAAAAACTGTTTTTT. This sequence encodes CAWSPGQTNNEKLFF.

J is TRBJ2-6 and V is TRBV5-1; no clear D gene. With 4 bases removed from V and 3 bases from J, the gap between germline ends came to 11 bases. The CDR3 sequence is 15 residues long. Per germline, CDR1 SGHRS and CDR2 YFSETQ. This CDR3 is CASSRAVGGANVLTF. The CDR3 bases are TGCGCCAGCAGCCGTGCGGTAGGTGGGGCCAACGTCCTGACTTTC.

This clone appeared a few times. The V call is TRBV5-4, the J call TRBJ2-1, with D perhaps matching TRBD1 or TRBD2 (5 bases each). The V gene's germline CDR1 is SGHNT and CDR2 YYREEE (reference sequence). V gave up 2 bases and J gave up 5 bases, with 14 bases separating them. CDR3 length: 15 residues. The CDR3 DNA reads TGTGCCAGCAGCTTCCTACGGGGCGGCGACAATGAGCAGTTCTTC. This gives the protein CASSFLRGGDNEQFF.

V gene TRBV6-1 combines with J gene TRBJ1-5; D gene unclear. CDR3 size: 16 residues. V was clipped by 3 bases and J by 4 bases, with 16 bases between them. Germline V CDR1 and CDR2: MNHNS, SASEGT. The CDR3 loop reads CASSEVRPGGNQPQHF. In DNA form, the CDR3 reads TGTGCCAGCAGTGAGGTGAGGCCAGGTGGAAATCAGCCCCAGCATTTT.

The chain recombines TRBV28 with TRBJ2-7; no reliable D call. CDR1 is MDHEN, CDR2 SYDVKM, per germline. Trimming cost V 5 bases and J 3 bases, with 17 bases left between them. This CDR3 has 15 amino acids. The CDR3, as DNA: TGTGCCAGCAGTGAGCTGACGACCCCTTACTACGAGCAGTACTTC. Protein sequence: CASSELTTPYYEQYF.

The gene calls are TRBV5-6 and TRBJ1-1, with 8 bases aligning to TRBD1. The CDR3 loop spans 16 amino acids. Losses at the gene ends were 6 bases for V and 5 bases for J; bases not matched to a gene: 15. CDR1 is SGHDT and CDR2 is YYEEEE in the germline V gene. Here the CDR3 reads CASTARGQRSGTEAFF. The DNA for the CDR3 is TGTGCCAGCACCGCCAGGGGGCAGCGGAGTGGGACTGAAGCTTTCTTT.

The J gene is TRBJ1-2, the V gene TRBV29-1, with D perhaps matching TRBD1 (5 bases). Trimming removed 5 bases at V and 8 bases at J, with 21 bases between. CDR3 length: 14 amino acids. Germline V gene lookup returns CDR1 SQVTM and CDR2 ANQGSEA. The CDR3 DNA reads TGCAGCGTTCGTCACAGGCCGAACTATGAGGGCTACACCTTC. Its translation is CSVRHRPNYEGYTF.

This clone came up a few times. The chain couples TRBV27 to TRBJ2-7, with D tentatively TRBD1 or TRBD2 (5 bases each). The V end lost 3 bases, the J end lost 6 bases, and 12 bases lay between the germline ends. The CDR3 runs 13 residues. CDR1 and CDR2 (germline): MNHEY, SMNVEV (reference sequence). The CDR3 bases are TGTGCCAGCAGTTTCGGGACCGCTCTCGAGCAGTACTTC. Amino acids: CASSFGTALEQYF.

This clone has just a few counts. The V gene is TRBV6-6, the J gene TRBJ2-1, with 13 bases aligning to TRBD2. V gave up 4 bases and J gave up 4 bases; unmatched junction bases: 4. Germline V gene data show CDR1 as MNHNY and CDR2 as SVGAGI (reference sequence). There are 16 residues in the CDR3. The CDR3: CASSSTSGGPYNEQFF. Written as DNA, the CDR3 is TGTGCCAGCAGTTCGACTAGCGGGGGGCCATACAATGAGCAGTTCTTC.

In its sample, this clone was seen once. This chain connects TRBV7-9 to TRBJ1-6; D not certain. CDR3 length equals 9 residues. Germline V gene data show CDR1 as SEHNR and CDR2 as FQNEAQ (reference sequence). V was pared by 1 base and J by 18 bases, with 4 bases between. The CDR3 spells CASSLVGHF. The CDR3 DNA is TGTGCCAGCAGCTTAGTCGGCCACTTT.

This chain uses TRBV11-2 with TRBJ1-3; D gene unclear. This CDR3 comprises 14 residues. CDR1 is SGHAT, CDR2 FQNNGV, per germline. V dropped 6 bases and J dropped 3 bases, with 12 bases sitting between them. The CDR3 is CASRPIRGGNTIYF. Written as DNA, the CDR3 is TGTGCCAGCAGACCGATCCGGGGTGGAAACACCATATATTTT.

CDR3: CASSSTGVPSHEQYF. The DNA of the CDR3 is TGTGCCAGCTCATCTACAGGGGTTCCTTCCCACGAGCAGTACTTC. The chain couples TRBV18 to TRBJ2-7, with 7 bases fitting TRBD1. Germline CDR1 is KGHSH and CDR2 is LQKENI. V was pared by 5 bases and J by 5 bases, with 12 bases of the junction left unmatched. This CDR3 region has 15 residues. The full variable domain, with the rest looked up from reference TRBV18 and TRBJ2-7, is NAGVMQNPRHLVRRRGQEARLRCSPMKGHSHVYWYRQLPEEGLKFMVYLQKENIIDESGMPKERFSAEFPKEGPSILRIQQVVRGDSAAYFCASSSTGVPSHEQYFGPGTRLTVT.

In the case of this clone: Other DNA sequences from this sample encode an identical CDR3 as well. The J gene is TRBJ2-2, the V gene TRBV7-3, with D perhaps matching TRBD1 (6 bases). CDR1 and CDR2 (germline): SGHTA, FQGTGA. The CDR3 extends over 15 amino acids. The ends were cut back, 2 bases at V and 6 bases at J, with 13 bases in the middle. As DNA, the CDR3 is TGTGCCAGCAGCTTATATTCAGGGGAAGCCGGGGAGCTGTTTTTT. Translating it yields CASSLYSGEAGELFF.

The chain recombines TRBV9 with TRBJ1-2, with a possible D match to TRBD1 (6 bases). Deletions cut 4 bases from V and 8 bases from J, with 18 bases between. CDR1 SGDLS and CDR2 YYNGEE come from the germline V gene. This CDR3 is 14 amino acids long. The CDR3 sequence is CASSRRGGPGGYTF. The CDR3 nucleotides are TGTGCCAGCAGCCGAAGGGGGGGTCCAGGCGGCTACACCTTC. The complete variable domain, with remaining parts taken from reference TRBV9 and TRBJ1-2, reads DSGVTQTPKHLITATGQRVTLRCSPRSGDLSVYWYQQSLDQGLQFLIQYYNGEERAKGNILERFSAQQFPDLHSELNLSSLELGDSALYFCASSRRGGPGGYTFGSGTRLTVV.

This clone was counted once. The rearrangement joins TRBV30 to TRBJ1-1; tentative D call: TRBD1 (5 bases). This CDR3 is 13 amino acids long. Per germline, CDR1 GTSNPN and CDR2 SVGIG (reference sequence). V lost 5 bases to trimming and J lost 4 bases, with 14 bases between them. This chain's CDR3 is CAWARGGSTEAFF. CDR3 coding DNA: TGTGCCTGGGCCCGGGGGGGTTCCACTGAAGCTTTCTTT. The full variable domain, completed using reference TRBV30 and TRBJ1-1, is SQTIHQWPATLVQPVGSPLSLECTVEGTSNPNLYWYRQAAGRGLQLLFYSVGIGQISSEVPQNLSASRPQDRQFILSSKKLLLSDSGFYLCAWARGGSTEAFFGQGTRLTVV.

This clone has only a few counts. This chain joins TRBV5-1 and TRBJ2-5; D is undetermined. CDR1 SGHRS and CDR2 YFSETQ come from the germline V gene. Between the trimmed V and J ends, which lost 0 bases and 3 bases, there was a span of 6 bases. The CDR3 runs to 13 residues. The CDR3 sequence: CASSLGDKETQYF. The CDR3 nucleotides read TGCGCCAGCAGCTTGGGGGATAAAGAGACCCAGTACTTC.